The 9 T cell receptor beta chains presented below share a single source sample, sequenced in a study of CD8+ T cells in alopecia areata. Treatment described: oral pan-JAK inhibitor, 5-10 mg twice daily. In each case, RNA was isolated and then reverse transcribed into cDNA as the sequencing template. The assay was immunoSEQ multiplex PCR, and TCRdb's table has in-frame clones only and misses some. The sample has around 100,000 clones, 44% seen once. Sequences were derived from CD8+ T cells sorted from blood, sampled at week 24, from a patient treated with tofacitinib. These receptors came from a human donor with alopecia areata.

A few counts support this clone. Written as DNA, the CDR3 is TGCAGCGTTGAGGAGGGGTTTAGCTCCTACGAGCAGTACTTC. As protein: CSVEEGFSSYEQYF. The rearrangement joins TRBV29-1 to TRBJ2-7; D may be TRBD2 (6 bases). Germline-derived CDR1 and CDR2 are SQVTM and ANQGSEA. The CDR3 consists of 14 residues. Trimming removed 3 bases from V and 0 bases from J, with 12 bases in between.

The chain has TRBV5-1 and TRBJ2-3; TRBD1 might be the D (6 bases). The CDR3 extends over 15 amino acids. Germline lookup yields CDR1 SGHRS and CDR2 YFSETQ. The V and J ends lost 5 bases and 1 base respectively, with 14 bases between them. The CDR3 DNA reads TGCGCCAGCAGTCCCTTACAGGGCCGCACAGATACGCAGTATTTT. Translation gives CASSPLQGRTDTQYF.

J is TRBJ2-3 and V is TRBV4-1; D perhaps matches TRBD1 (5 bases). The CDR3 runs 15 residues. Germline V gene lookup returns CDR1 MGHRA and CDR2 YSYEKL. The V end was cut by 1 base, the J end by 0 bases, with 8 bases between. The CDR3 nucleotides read TGCGCCAGCAGCCAAGTTGACAGAAGCACAGATACGCAGTATTTT. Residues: CASSQVDRSTDTQYF.

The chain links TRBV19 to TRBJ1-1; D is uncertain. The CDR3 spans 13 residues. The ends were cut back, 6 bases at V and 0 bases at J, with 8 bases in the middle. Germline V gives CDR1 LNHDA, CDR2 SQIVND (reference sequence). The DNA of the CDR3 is TGTGCCAGTAGCCTCAATATGAACACTGAAGCTTTCTTT. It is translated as CASSLNMNTEAFF.

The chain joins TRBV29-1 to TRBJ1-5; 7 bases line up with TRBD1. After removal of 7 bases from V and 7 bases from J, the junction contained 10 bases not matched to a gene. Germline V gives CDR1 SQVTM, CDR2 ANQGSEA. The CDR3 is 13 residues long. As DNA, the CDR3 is TGCAGCGCCTCGACAGGGTCTGGCCAGCCCCAGCATTTT. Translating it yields CSASTGSGQPQHF.

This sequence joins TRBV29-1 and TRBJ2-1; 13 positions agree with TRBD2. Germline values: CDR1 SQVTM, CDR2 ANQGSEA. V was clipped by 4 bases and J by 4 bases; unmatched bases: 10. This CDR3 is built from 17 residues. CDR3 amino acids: CSVARTSGSHPYNEQFF. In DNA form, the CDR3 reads TGCAGCGTTGCCCGGACTAGCGGGAGCCACCCATACAATGAGCAGTTCTTC.

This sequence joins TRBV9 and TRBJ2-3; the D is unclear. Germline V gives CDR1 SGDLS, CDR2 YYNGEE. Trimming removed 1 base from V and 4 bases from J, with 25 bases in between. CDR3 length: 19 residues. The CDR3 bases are TGTGCCAGCAGCGTAAGTGTTATAGCTGGGCCGGCGTCCCCAGATACGCAGTATTTT. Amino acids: CASSVSVIAGPASPDTQYF. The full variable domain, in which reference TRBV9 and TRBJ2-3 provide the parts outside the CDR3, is DSGVTQTPKHLITATGQRVTLRCSPRSGDLSVYWYQQSLDQGLQFLIQYYNGEERAKGNILERFSAQQFPDLHSELNLSSLELGDSALYFCASSVSVIAGPASPDTQYFGPGTRLTVL.

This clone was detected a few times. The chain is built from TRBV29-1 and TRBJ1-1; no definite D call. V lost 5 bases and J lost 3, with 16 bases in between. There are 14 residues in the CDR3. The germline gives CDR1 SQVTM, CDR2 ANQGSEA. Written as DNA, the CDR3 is TGCAGCGTTTTTCGGACGGAAACGGACACTGAAGCTTTCTTT. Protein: CSVFRTETDTEAFF.

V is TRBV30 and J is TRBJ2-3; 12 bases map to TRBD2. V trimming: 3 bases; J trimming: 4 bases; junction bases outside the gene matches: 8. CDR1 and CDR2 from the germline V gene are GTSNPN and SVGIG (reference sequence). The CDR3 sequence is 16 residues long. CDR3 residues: CAWRKRTSGNPDTQYF. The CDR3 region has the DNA TGTGCCTGGAGGAAAAGGACTAGCGGGAACCCAGATACGCAGTATTTT.